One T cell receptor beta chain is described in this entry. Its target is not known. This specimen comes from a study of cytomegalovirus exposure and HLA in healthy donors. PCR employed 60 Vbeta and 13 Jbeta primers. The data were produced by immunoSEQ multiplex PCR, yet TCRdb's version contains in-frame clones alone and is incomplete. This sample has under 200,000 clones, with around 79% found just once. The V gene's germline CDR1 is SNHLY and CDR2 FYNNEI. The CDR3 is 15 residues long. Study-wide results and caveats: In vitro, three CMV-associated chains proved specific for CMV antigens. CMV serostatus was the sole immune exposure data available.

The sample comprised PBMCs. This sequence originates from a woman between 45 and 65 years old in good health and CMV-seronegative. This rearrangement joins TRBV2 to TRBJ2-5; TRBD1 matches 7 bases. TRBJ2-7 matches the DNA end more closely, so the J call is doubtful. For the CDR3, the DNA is TGTGCCAGCAGTCCGACAGGGAGCGTTACCTACGAGCAGTACTTC. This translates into CASSPTGSVTYEQYF.